One and the same sample provided the 7 T cell receptor beta chains below, sequenced in a study of identical twins. TCRdb re-called the 5' RACE reads with MiXCR, one entry per CDR3 protein. Found here are 300,000 or so distinct CDR3 sequences, 7.5% to 9.5% of them singletons; the top ten hold 5.5% to 9%. These data were also reused for a study on yellow fever vaccine responses in identical twins.

The sample consisted of CD8+ T cells sorted from blood. These receptors all stem from a woman between 18 and 29 years old in good health.

This clonotype was observed many times. This chain joins TRBV28 and TRBJ2-5; 9 bases are a match to TRBD1. This CDR3 is built from 14 residues. The V gene's germline CDR1 is MDHEN and CDR2 SYDVKM. With V trimmed by 5 bases and J by 7 bases, 8 bases remained unmatched. The CDR3, as DNA: TGTGCCAGCAGTCCCGGGACAGGGTGGGCGACCCAGTACTTC. As protein: CASSPGTGWATQYF.

The chain recombines TRBV19 with TRBJ2-7; tentative D call: TRBD1 (5 bases). CDR3 length: 12 residues. Trimming pared 2 bases from V and 4 bases from J, leaving 6 bases between. In germline, CDR1 is LNHDA, CDR2 SQIVND (reference sequence). CDR3 sequence: CASSISGYEQYF. CDR3 sequence (DNA): TGTGCCAGTAGTATATCAGGGTACGAGCAGTACTTC.

The V gene is TRBV4-2, the J gene TRBJ2-1, with 7 bases matching TRBD2. J lost 7 bases, V lost 8 bases, and 26 bases had no gene match. From germline, CDR1 is LGHNA and CDR2 YNFKEQ. The CDR3 has 19 amino acids. CDR3 DNA: TGTGCCAGCGGCCCTGGGCTCAACGAGGGGCGGGAGTACGATAATGAGCAGTTCTTC. The encoded protein is CASGPGLNEGREYDNEQFF.

This chain uses TRBV11-2 with TRBJ2-5; 10 bases map to TRBD2. CDR3 length: 15 residues. Losses at the gene ends were 1 base for V and 4 bases for J; bases not matched to a gene: 3. The germline gives CDR1 SGHAT, CDR2 FQNNGV. For the CDR3, the DNA is TGTGCCAGCAGCTTAGTGGCTAGCGGGGGAGAGACCCAGTACTTC. This codes for CASSLVASGGETQYF.

The V gene is TRBV29-1, the J gene TRBJ2-5; no definite D call. The germline V and J ends were trimmed by 3 bases and 0 bases, with 14 bases remaining between them. Germline-derived CDR1 and CDR2 are SQVTM and ANQGSEA. This CDR3 contains 15 residues. The CDR3, as DNA: TGCAGCGTTGAGTCAGACAAAATTTACCAAGAGACCCAGTACTTC. Protein: CSVESDKIYQETQYF.

This clonotype was recorded a few times. The chain employs TRBV5-1 and TRBJ2-5; D unclear. Per the germline V gene, CDR1 is SGHRS and CDR2 is YFSETQ. The CDR3 spans 13 residues. Trimming left V 7 bases short and J 5 bases short, with 15 bases between. The CDR3, as DNA: TGCGCCAGCCAACCCGTGCTGGAGGAGACCCAGTACTTC. It yields the protein CASQPVLEETQYF.

In this sample, this clonotype turned up many times. The chain joins TRBV11-2 to TRBJ2-7; D is unclear. The germline gives CDR1 SGHAT, CDR2 FQNNGV. V lost 2 bases, J lost 3 bases, and 11 bases lay in between. The CDR3 spans 14 residues. The chain's CDR3 is CASSLTPDFYEQYF. The CDR3 bases are TGTGCCAGCAGCTTAACGCCAGACTTCTACGAGCAGTACTTC.